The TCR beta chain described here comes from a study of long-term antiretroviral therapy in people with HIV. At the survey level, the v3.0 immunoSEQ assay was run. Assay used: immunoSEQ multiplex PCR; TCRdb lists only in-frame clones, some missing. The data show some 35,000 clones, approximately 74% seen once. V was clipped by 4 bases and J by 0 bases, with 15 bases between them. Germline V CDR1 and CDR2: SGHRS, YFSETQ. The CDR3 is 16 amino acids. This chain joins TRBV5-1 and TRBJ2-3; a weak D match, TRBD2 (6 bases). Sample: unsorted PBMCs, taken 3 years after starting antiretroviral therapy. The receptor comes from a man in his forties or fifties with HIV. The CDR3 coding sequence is TGCGCCAGCAGCGTGCCGGGACTCCTTAGCACAGATACGCAGTATTTT. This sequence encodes CASSVPGLLSTDTQYF. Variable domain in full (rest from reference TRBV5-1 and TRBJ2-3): KAGVTQTPRYLIKTRGQQVTLSCSPISGHRSVSWYQQTPGQGLQFLFEYFSETQRNKGNFPGRFSGRQFSNSRSEMNVSTLELGDSALYLCASSVPGLLSTDTQYFGPGTRLTVL.